At least ten counts were recorded for the clone carrying this T cell receptor beta chain. Its antigen is currently unknown. Donation came from healthy Caucasian individuals in Russia who were aged about 6 to 95. This sample was included in a study of blood T cells in healthy people across ages. Study results and caveats: As naive T cell percentage varied, TCR beta diversity correlated strongly with it.

Looked up from germline, CDR1 is SGDLS and CDR2 is YYNGEE. Trimming shortened V by 4 bases and J by 6 bases, and 16 bases separated the two germline ends. This CDR3 region has 14 residues. With a J-beta primer mix and a sample-barcoded 5' primer, a second PCR ran roughly 6 to 11 cycles. TCRdb used MiXCR to reprocess the 5' RACE reads, holding one entry per CDR3 protein. The table has under 850,000 distinct CDR3 sequences, under 40% seen once. The material sequenced was blood. V and J are TRBV9 and TRBJ1-2, with D hard to call. The sequence derives from a man aged 18 to 29 in good health. The CDR3 DNA reads as TGTGCCAGCAGCCCGTCTCAGGAAATTGATGGCTACACCTTC. Protein product: CASSPSQEIDGYTF.